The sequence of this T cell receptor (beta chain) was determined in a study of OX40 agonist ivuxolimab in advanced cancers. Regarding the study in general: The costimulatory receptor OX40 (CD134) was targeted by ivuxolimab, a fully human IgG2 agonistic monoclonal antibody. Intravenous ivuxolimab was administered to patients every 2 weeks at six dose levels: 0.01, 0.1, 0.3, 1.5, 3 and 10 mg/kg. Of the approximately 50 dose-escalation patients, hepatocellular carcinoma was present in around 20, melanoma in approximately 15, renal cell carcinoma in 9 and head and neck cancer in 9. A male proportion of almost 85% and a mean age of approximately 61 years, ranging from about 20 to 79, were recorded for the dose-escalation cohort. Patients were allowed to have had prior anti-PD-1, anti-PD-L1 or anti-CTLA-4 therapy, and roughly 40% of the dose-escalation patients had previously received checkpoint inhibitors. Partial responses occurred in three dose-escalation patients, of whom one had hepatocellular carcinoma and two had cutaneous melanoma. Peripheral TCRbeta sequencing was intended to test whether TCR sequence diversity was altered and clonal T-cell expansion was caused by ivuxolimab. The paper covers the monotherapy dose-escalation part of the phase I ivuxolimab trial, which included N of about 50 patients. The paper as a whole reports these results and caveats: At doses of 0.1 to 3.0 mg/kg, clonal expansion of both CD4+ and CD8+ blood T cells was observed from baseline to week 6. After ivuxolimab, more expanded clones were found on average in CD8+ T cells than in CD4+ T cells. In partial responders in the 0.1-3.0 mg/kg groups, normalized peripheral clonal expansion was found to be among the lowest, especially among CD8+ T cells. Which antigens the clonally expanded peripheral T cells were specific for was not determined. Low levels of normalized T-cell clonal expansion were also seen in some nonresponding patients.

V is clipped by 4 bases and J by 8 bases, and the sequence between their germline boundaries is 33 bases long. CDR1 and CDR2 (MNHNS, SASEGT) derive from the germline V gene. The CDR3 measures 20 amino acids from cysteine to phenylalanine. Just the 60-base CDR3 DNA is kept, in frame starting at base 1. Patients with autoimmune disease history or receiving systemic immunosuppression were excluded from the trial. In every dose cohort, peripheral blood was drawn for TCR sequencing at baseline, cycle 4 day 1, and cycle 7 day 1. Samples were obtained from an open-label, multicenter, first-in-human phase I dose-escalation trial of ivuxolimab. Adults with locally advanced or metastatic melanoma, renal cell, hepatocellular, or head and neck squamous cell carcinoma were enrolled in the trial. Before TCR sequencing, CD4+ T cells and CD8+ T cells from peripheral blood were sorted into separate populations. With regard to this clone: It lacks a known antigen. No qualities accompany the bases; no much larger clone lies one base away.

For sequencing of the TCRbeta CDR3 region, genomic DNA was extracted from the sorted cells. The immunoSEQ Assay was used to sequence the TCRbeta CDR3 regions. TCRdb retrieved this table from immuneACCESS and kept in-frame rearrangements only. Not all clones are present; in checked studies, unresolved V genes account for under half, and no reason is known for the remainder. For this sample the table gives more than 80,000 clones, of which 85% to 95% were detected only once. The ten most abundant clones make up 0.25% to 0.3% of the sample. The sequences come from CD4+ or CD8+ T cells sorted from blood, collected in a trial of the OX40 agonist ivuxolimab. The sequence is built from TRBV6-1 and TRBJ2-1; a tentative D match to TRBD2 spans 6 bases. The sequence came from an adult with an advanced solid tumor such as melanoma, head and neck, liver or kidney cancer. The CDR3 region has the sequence CASSAFPPSQSSELPDEQFF. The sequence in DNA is TGTGCCAGCAGTGCTTTCCCCCCTTCTCAATCTAGCGAGTTGCCCGATGAGCAGTTCTTC.